This is a list of T cell receptor beta chains from one sample in a study of CD8 T cells in Susac syndrome. TCRdb reprocessed the immunoSEQ multiplex PCR reads with MiXCR, giving one entry per CDR3 protein. The top ten clones hold 0.18% of a sample with about 300,000 distinct CDR3 sequences, approximately 90% of them seen once. The material sequenced was CD8+ T cells from PBMCs. These receptors all come from a human donor with multiple sclerosis. Each CDR3 is given with its conserved first and last residue.

j_gene,v_gene,len,CDR3aa
TRBJ1-2,TRBV5-4,16,CASSFLGGVRVRGYTF
TRBJ2-7,TRBV3-1,15,CASSQLAGTGYEQYF
TRBJ2-2,TRBV25-1,14,CASSEGQVSGELFF
TRBJ1-5,TRBV15,14,CATSRSPEDQPQHF
TRBJ2-5,TRBV27,15,CASSLLGSDRETQYF
TRBJ2-2,TRBV25-1,13,CASSIENTGELFF
TRBJ2-2,TRBV6-2/TRBV6-3,12,CARTGEPEELFF
TRBJ2-1,TRBV29-1,12,CSVVTIDNEQFF
TRBJ2-7,TRBV9,15,CASSATPMPSYEQYF
TRBJ2-3,TRBV6-1,16,CASSEPVARTTDTQYF
TRBJ1-1,TRBV7-9,14,CASSLEGMNTEAFF
TRBJ2-7,TRBV27,14,CASSSGLSGGEQYF
TRBJ2-6,TRBV12-3/TRBV12-4,14,CASTPGEGANVLTF
TRBJ2-7,TRBV6-2/TRBV6-3,15,CASSYPQTGIYEQYF
TRBJ2-3,TRBV9,16,CASSPPGGGVLQTQYF
TRBJ2-7,TRBV5-6,14,CASSSPGLVYEQYF
TRBJ2-3,TRBV28,14,CASSSQPGWGTQYF
TRBJ1-1,TRBV14,16,CASSPFSGPPDTEAFF
TRBJ2-3,TRBV28,14,CASSLPTGRDTQYF
TRBJ1-1,TRBV30,13,CAWSVDRSTEAFF
TRBJ2-2,TRBV6-6,14,CASKAGSGTGELFF
TRBJ1-4,TRBV5-4,15,CASSPGGDTNEKLFF